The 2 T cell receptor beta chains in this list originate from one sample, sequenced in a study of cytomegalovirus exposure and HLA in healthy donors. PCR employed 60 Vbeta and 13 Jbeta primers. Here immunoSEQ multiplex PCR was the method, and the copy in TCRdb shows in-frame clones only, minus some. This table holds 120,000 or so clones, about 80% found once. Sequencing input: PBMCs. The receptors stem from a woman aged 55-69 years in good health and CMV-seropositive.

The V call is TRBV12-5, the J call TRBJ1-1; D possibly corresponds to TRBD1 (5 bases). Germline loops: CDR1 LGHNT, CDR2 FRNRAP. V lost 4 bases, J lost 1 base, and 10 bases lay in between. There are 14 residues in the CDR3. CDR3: CASGSGLSNTEAFF. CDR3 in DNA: TGTGCTAGTGGTTCGGGACTTTCGAACACTGAAGCTTTCTTT. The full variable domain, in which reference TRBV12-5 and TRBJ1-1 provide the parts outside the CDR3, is DARVTQTPRHKVTEMGQEVTMRCQPILGHNTVFWYRQTMMQGLELLAYFRNRAPLDDSGMPKDRFSAEMPDATLATLKIQPSEPRDSAVYFCASGSGLSNTEAFFGQGTRLTVV.

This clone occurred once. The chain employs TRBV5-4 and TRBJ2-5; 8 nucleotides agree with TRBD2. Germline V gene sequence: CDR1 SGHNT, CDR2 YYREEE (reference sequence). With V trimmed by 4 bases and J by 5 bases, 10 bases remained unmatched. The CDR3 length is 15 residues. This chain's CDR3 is CASSRSLAERETQYF. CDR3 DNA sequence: TGTGCCAGCAGCCGCTCACTAGCGGAGAGGGAGACCCAGTACTTC. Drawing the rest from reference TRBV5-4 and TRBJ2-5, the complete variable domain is ETGVTQSPTHLIKTRGQQVTLRCSSQSGHNTVSWYQQALGQGPQFIFQYYREEENGRGNFPPRFSGLQFPNYSSELNVNALELDDSALYLCASSRSLAERETQYFGPGTRLLVL.